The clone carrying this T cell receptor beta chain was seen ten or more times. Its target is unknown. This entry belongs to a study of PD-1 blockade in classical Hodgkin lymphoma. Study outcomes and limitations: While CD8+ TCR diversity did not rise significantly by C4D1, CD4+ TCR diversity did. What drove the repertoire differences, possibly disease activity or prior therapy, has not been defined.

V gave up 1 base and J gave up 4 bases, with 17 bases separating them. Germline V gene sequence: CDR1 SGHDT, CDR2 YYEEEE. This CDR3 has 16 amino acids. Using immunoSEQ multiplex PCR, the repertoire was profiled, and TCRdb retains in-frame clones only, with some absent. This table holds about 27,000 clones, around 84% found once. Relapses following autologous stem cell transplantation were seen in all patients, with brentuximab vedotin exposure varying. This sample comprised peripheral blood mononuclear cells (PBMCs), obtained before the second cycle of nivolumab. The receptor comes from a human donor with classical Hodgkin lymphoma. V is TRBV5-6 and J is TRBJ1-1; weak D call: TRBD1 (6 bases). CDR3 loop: CASSLSLGAGVTEAFF. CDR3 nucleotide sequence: TGTGCCAGCAGCTTGTCTCTGGGGGCAGGGGTCACTGAAGCTTTCTTT. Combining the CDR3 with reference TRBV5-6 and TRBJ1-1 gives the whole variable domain DAGVTQSPTHLIKTRGQQVTLRCSPKSGHDTVSWYQQALGQGPQFIFQYYEEEERQRGNFPDRFSGHQFPNYSSELNVNALLLGDSALYLCASSLSLGAGVTEAFFGQGTRLTVV.